The entry below describes one T cell receptor beta chain. Source study methods: Reference gene primer amplification gave estimated nucleated cell counts. Here immunoSEQ multiplex PCR was the method, and the copy in TCRdb shows in-frame clones only, minus some. V and J calls and clone size follow that table, whereas D and trimming were derived from the DNA. The sample lists 200,000 to 300,000 clones, approximately 89% seen once, with 1.2% in the top ten. V lost 0 bases to trimming and J lost 0 bases, with 8 bases between them. From germline, CDR1 is SGHNT and CDR2 YYREEE (reference sequence). The CDR3 is made up of 15 amino acids. The data were taken from a study of blood T cell repertoires in COVID-19. Study-level information: COVID-19 samples, acute and convalescent, were from the United States, Italy and Spain. Sample material is recorded as cDNA or gDNA derived from T cells, B-cell-depleted T cells, or PBMCs.

The chain is built from TRBV5-4 and TRBJ2-3, with a possible D match to TRBD2 (5 bases). Sequencing was done on a sample of PBMCs or T cells enriched from blood (not recorded which). This receptor was taken from a woman aged 40 to 49 with acute COVID-19. The CDR3 DNA reads as TGTGCCAGCAGCTTGGAGAGCGGTAGCACAGATACGCAGTATTTT. Translated, it gives CASSLESGSTDTQYF.